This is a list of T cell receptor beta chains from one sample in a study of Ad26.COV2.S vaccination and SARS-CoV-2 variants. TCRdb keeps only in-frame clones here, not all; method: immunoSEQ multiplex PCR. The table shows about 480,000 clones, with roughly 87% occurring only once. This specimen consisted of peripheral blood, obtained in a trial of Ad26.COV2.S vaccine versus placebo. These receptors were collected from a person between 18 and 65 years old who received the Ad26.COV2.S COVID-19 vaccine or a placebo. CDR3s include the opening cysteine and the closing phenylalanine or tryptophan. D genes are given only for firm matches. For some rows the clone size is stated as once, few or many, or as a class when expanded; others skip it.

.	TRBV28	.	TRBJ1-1	TGTGCCAGCAGTTTGTATTCCGGGGGCGCCGCTGAAGCTTTCTTT	CASSLYSGGAAEAFF
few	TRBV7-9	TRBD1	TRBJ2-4	TGTGCCAGCAGGACAGGGGATGGGGCCAAAAACATTCAGTACTTC	CASRTGDGAKNIQYF
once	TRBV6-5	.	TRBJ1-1	TGTGCCAGCAGTTACTCGAGGGGCGGTCACACTGAAGCTTTCTTT	CASSYSRGGHTEAFF
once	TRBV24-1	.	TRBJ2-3	TGTGCCACCAGTGGAACACAGCGCAGCACAGATACGCAGTATTTT	CATSGTQRSTDTQYF
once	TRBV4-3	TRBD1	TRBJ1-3	TGCGCCAGCAGCCAAGAACCGGGACAGGGGGTGACCGCCTCTGGAAACACCATATATTTT	CASSQEPGQGVTASGNTIYF
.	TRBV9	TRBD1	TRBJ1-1	TGTGCCAGCAGCGTAACAGGGGCTATGAACACTGAAGCTTTCTTT	CASSVTGAMNTEAFF
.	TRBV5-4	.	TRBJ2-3	TGTGCCAGCAGCTTGCCGACCGTCCGTAGCACAGATACGCAGTATTTT	CASSLPTVRSTDTQYF
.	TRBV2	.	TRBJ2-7	TGTGCCAGCAGACACCACTCCTACGAGCAGTACTTC	CASRHHSYEQYF
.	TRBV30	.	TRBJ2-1	TGTGCCTGGTCCAACAAGGCCGAGCAGTTCTTC	CAWSNKAEQFF
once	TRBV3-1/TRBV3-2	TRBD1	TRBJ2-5	TGTGCCAGCAGCCAAGATCCGGACAGGTTGGAGACCCAGTACTTC	CASSQDPDRLETQYF
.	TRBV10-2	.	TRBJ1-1	TGCGCCAGCAGTGAGTCAGGTGGGGGGCCGAACACTGAAGCTTTCTTT	CASSESGGGPNTEAFF
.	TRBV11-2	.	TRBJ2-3	TGTGCCAGCAGCTTTCGCCAGGGGAGGGCAGATACGCAGTATTTT	CASSFRQGRADTQYF
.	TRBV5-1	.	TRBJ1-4	TGCGCCAGCAGCCCCGGGGAGAATGAAAAACTGTTTTTT	CASSPGENEKLFF
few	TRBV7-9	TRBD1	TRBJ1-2	TGTGCCAGCAGCCCACCAATACAGGGGATCTATGGCTACACCTTC	CASSPPIQGIYGYTF
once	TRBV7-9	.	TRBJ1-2	TGTGCCAGCAGCTTAATCCAGGGTGATGGCTACACCTTC	CASSLIQGDGYTF
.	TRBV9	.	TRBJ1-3	TGTGCCAGCAGCCCCCGAACTTTCGATGGAAACACCATATATTTT	CASSPRTFDGNTIYF
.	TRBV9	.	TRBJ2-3	TGTGCCAGCAGCGCCCACGCTGGGGGCACAGATACGCAGTATTTT	CASSAHAGGTDTQYF
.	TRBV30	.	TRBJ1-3	TGTGCCTGGACGAGGTACTCTGGAAACACCATATATTTT	CAWTRYSGNTIYF
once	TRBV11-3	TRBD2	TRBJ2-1	TGTGCCAGCAGCTTAGACCCGACTAGCGGGAGGTTGAATGAGCAGTTCTTC	CASSLDPTSGRLNEQFF
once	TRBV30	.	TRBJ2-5	TGTGCCTGGAGTAGGGTAATGGAGACCCAGTACTTC	CAWSRVMETQYF
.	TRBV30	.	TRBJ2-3	TGTGCCTGGACCCGTACGGGAGATACGCAGTATTTT	CAWTRTGDTQYF
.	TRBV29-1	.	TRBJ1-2	TGCAGCGTTGAAAATTTCGGGGGTAACAGTCCTAACTATGGCTACACCTTC	CSVENFGGNSPNYGYTF
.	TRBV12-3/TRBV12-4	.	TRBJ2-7	TGTGCCAGCAGTTTATCAGGGCACAGGCAGTACTTC	CASSLSGHRQYF
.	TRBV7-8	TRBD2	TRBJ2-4	TGTGCCAGCTCAACGGGTAGCGGGGAAAACATTCAGTACTTC	CASSTGSGENIQYF
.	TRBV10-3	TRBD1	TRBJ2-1	TGTGCCATCAGGATATCTCGACAGGGGGGCTACAATGAGCAGTTCTTC	CAIRISRQGGYNEQFF
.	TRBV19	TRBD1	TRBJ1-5	TGTGCCAGTAGAGATAGGGACAGGGGTGGGCTGGTGCATCAGCCCCAGCATTTT	CASRDRDRGGLVHQPQHF
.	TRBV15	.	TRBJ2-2	TGTGCCACCATGGGGGAGCGAACCGGGGAGCTGTTTTTT	CATMGERTGELFF
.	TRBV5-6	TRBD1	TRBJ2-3	TGTGCCAGCAGCTTGTACGACAGGGTCACAGATACGCAGTATTTT	CASSLYDRVTDTQYF
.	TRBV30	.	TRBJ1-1	TGTGCCGCCAGCAGGGGATTCACTGAAGCTTTCTTT	CAASRGFTEAFF
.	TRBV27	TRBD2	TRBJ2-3	TGTGCCAGCAGGGGGGGGTGGGGCGGAGTACCCACAGATACGCAGTATTTT	CASRGGWGGVPTDTQYF
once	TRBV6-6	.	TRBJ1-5	TGTGCCAGCAGTCAGAGCGGCATAAATCAGCCCCAGCATTTT	CASSQSGINQPQHF
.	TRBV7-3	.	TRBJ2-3	TGTGCCAGCAGCCGATATAGCGGCCTCACGACAGATACGCAGTATTTT	CASSRYSGLTTDTQYF
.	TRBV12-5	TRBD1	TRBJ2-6	TGTGCTAGTGGTGGCACAGGGGTGCCTGGGGCCAACGTCCTGACTTTC	CASGGTGVPGANVLTF
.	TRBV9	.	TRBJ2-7	TGTGCCAGCAGCGTCACTAGATCCTCGGAGCAGTACTTC	CASSVTRSSEQYF
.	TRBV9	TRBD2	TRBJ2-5	TGTGCCAGCAGCGTTGCAAGCGGGAGGGCCGGGGAGACCCAGTACTTC	CASSVASGRAGETQYF
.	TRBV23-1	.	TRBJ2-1	TGCGCCAGCAGTCAATCGGGGGGAGCGAACAATGAGCAGTTCTTC	CASSQSGGANNEQFF
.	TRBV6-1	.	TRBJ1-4	TGTGCCAGCAGTGAAACGGGCGGTGAAAAACTGTTTTTT	CASSETGGEKLFF